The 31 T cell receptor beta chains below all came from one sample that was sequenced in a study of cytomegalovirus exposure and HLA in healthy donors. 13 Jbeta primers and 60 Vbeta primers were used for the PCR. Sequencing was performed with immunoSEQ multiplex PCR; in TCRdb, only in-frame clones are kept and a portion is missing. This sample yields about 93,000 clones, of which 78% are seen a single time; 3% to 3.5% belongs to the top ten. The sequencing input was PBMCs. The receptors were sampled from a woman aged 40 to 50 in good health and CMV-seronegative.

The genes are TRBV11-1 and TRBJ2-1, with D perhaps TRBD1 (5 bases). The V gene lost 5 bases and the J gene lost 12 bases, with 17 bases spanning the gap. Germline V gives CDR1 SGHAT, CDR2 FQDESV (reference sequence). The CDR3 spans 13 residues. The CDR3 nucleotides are TGTGCCAGCAGCCTAAAATCAGGGCTGGGGCAGTTCTTC. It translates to CASSLKSGLGQFF.

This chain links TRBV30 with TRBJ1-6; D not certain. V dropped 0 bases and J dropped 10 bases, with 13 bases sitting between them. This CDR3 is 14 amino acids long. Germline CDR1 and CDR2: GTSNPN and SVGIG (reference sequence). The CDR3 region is CAWSVSGRESPLHF. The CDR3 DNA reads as TGTGCCTGGAGTGTATCGGGAAGGGAATCACCCCTCCACTTT.

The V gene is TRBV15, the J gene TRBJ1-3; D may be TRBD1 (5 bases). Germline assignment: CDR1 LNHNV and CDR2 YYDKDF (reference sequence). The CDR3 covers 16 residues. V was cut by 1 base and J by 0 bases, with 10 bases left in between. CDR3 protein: CATSRGQGFSGNTIYF. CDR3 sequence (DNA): TGTGCCACCAGCAGAGGTCAGGGCTTCTCTGGAAACACCATATATTTT.

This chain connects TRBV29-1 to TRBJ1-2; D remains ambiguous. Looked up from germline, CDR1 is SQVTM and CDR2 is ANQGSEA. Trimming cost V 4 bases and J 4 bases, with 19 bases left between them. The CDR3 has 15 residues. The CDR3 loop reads CSVVGSTGGPYGYTF. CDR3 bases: TGCAGCGTTGTAGGGTCGACGGGCGGGCCCTATGGCTACACCTTC.

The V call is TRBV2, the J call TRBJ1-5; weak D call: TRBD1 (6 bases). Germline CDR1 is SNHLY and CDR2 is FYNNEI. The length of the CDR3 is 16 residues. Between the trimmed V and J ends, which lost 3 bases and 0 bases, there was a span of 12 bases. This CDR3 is CASSDQGRISNQPQHF. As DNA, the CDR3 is TGTGCCAGCAGTGATCAGGGGCGAATTAGCAATCAGCCCCAGCATTTT.

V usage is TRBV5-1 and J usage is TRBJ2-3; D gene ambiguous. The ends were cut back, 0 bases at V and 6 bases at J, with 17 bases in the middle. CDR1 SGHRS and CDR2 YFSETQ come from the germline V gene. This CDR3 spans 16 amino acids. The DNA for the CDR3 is TGCGCCAGCAGCTTGGAATTCTCTGGCGGCGCGGATACGCAGTATTTT. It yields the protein CASSLEFSGGADTQYF.

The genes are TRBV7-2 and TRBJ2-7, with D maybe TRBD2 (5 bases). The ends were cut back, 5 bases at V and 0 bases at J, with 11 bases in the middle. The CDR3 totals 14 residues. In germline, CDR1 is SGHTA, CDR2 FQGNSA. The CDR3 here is CASSTSGLSYEQYF. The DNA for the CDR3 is TGTGCCAGCAGCACAAGCGGACTCTCCTACGAGCAGTACTTC.

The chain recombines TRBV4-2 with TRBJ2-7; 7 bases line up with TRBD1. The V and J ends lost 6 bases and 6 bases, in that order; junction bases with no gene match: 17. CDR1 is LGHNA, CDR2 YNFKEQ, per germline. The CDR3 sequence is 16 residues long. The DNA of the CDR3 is TGTGCCAGCAGTTCCAGACAGGGCGATTGGGGGAGCGAGCAGTACTTC. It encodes CASSSRQGDWGSEQYF.

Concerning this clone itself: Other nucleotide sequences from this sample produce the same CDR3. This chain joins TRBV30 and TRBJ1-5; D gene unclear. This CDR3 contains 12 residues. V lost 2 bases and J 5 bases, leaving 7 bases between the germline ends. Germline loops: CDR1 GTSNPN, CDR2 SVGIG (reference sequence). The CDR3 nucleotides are TGTGCCTGGAGTCCTTCGGATCAGCCCCAGCATTTT. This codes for CAWSPSDQPQHF.

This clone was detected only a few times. The CDR3 protein is CASKIGLVNTEAFF. The CDR3, as DNA: TGTGCCAGCAAGATAGGACTGGTGAACACTGAAGCTTTCTTT. This chain uses TRBV6-5 with TRBJ1-1; the D is unclear. The CDR3 length is 14 residues. V was clipped by 7 bases and J by 0 bases, with 12 bases between them. In germline, CDR1 is MNHEY, CDR2 SVGAGI.

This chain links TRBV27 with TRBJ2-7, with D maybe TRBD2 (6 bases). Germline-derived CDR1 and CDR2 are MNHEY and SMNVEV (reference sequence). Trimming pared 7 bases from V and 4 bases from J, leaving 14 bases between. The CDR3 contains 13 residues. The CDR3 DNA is TGTGCCAGCACAGCAGGGAGGAATTACGAGCAGTACTTC. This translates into CASTAGRNYEQYF.

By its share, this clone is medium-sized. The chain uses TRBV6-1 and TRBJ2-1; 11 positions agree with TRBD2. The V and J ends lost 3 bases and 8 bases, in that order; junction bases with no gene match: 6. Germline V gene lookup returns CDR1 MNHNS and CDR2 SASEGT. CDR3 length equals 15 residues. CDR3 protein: CASSDLAGGGDEQFF. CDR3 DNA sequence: TGTGCCAGCAGTGACTTAGCGGGAGGGGGGGATGAGCAGTTCTTC.

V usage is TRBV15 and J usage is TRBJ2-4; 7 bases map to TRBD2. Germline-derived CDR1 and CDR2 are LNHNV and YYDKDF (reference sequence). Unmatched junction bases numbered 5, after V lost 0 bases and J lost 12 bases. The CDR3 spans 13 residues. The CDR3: CATSRDRTSRQYF. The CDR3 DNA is TGTGCCACCAGCAGAGACCGGACTAGTCGTCAGTACTTC.

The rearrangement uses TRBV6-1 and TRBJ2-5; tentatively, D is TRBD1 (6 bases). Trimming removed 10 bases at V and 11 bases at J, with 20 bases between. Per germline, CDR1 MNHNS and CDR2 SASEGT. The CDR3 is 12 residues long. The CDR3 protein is CATDSTGLAQYF. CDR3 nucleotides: TGTGCCACCGATTCGACAGGTCTGGCGCAGTACTTC.

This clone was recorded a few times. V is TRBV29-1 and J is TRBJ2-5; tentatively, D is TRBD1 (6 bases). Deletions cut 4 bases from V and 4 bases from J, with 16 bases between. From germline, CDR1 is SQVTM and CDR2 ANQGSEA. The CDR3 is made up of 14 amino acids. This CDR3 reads CSVGGQQSAETQYF. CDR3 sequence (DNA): TGCAGCGTTGGGGGACAACAATCGGCAGAGACCCAGTACTTC. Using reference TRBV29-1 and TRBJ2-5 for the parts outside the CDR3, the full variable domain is SAVISQKPSRDICQRGTSLTIQCQVDSQVTMMFWYRQQPGQSLTLIATANQGSEATYESGFVIDKFPISRPNLTFSTLTVSNMSPEDSSIYLCSVGGQQSAETQYFGPGTRLLVL.

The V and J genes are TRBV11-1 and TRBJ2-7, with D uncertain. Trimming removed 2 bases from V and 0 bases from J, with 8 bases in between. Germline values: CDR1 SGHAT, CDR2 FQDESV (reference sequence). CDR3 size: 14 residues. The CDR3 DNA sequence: TGTGCCAGCAGCTTACAACAGCTCTCCTACGAGCAGTACTTC. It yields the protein CASSLQQLSYEQYF.

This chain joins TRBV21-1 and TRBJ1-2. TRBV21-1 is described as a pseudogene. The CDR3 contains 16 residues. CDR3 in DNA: TGTGCCAGCAGCATCCATGAGACTTGCACCGGCTATGGCTACACCTTC. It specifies CASSIHETCTGYGYTF.

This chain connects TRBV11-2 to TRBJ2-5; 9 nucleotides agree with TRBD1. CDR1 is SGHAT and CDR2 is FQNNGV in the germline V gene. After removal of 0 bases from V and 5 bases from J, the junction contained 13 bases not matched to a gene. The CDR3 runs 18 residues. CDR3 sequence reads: CASSLELRGQGGRETQYF. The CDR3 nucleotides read TGTGCCAGCAGCTTAGAACTTAGGGGACAGGGAGGTCGGGAGACCCAGTACTTC.

CDR3 protein: CASSLYPGTVFSYEQYF. CDR3 nucleotide sequence: TGTGCCAGCAGCTTATACCCAGGGACAGTTTTTTCCTACGAGCAGTACTTC. The chain uses TRBV7-2 and TRBJ2-5; 7 nucleotides line up with TRBD1. The last part of the DNA fits TRBJ2-7 better; the J call may be wrong. Germline V lookup: CDR1 SGHTA, CDR2 FQGNSA. This CDR3 is built from 17 residues.

The CDR3 DNA reads as TGTGCCAGCTCACCGACAGCCGCTAATGAAAAACTGTTTTTT. Translating it yields CASSPTAANEKLFF. The rearrangement joins TRBV18 to TRBJ1-4, with a tentative D call TRBD1 (5 bases). Germline-derived CDR1 and CDR2 are KGHSH and LQKENI. The CDR3 runs 14 residues. Deletions cut 3 bases from V and 3 bases from J, with 8 bases between.

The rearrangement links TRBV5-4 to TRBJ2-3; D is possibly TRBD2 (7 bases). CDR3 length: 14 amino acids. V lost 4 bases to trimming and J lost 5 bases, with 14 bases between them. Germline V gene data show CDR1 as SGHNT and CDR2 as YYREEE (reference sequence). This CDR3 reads CASSQRGGEDTQYF. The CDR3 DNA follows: TGTGCCAGCAGCCAGCGAGGGGGGGAAGATACGCAGTATTTT.

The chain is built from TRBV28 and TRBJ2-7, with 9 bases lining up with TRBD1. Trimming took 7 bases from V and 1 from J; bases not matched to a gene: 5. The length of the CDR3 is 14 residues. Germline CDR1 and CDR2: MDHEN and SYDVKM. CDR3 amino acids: CASNRDRVSYEQYF. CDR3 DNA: TGTGCCAGCAATAGGGACAGGGTATCCTACGAGCAGTACTTC.

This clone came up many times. CDR3 in amino acids: CASSLAKSLAAFF. CDR3 DNA sequence: TGTGCCAGCAGCTTGGCCAAGTCCCTGGCAGCTTTCTTT. The chain combines TRBV5-6 with TRBJ1-1; D unresolved. Deletions cut 0 bases from V and 10 bases from J, with 13 bases between. Germline V gene sequence: CDR1 SGHDT, CDR2 YYEEEE. The CDR3 extends over 13 amino acids.

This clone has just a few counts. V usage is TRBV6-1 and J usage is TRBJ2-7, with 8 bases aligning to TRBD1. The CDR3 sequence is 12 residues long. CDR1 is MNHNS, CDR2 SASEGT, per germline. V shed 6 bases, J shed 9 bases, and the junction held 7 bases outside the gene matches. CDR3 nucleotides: TGTGCCAGCAGGGCAGGGGGCTCATCGCAGTACTTC. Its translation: CASRAGGSSQYF.

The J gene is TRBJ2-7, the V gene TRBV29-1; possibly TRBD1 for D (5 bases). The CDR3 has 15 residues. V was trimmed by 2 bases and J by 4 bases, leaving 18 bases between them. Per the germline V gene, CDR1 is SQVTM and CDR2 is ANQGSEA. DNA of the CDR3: TGCAGCGTTGAATCAGGGTCTATGGGTAGGTACGAGCAGTACTTC. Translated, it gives CSVESGSMGRYEQYF.

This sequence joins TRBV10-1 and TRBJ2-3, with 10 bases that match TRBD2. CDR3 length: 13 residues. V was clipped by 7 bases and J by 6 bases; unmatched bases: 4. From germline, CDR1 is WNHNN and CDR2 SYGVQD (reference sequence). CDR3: CASKRGGSDTQYF. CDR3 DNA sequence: TGCGCCAGCAAGCGGGGGGGGTCGGATACGCAGTATTTT.

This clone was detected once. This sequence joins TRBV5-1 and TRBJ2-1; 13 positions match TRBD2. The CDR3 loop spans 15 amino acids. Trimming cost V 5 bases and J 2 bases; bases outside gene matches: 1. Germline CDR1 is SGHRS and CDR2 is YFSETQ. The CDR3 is CASSGTSGTYNEQFF. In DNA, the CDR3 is TGCGCCAGCAGTGGGACTAGCGGGACCTACAATGAGCAGTTCTTC.

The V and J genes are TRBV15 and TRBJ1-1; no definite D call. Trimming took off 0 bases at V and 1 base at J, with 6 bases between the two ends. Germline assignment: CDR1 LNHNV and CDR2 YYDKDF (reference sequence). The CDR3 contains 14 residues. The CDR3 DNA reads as TGTGCCACCAGCAGAGATCGACAGAACACTGAAGCTTTCTTT. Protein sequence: CATSRDRQNTEAFF.

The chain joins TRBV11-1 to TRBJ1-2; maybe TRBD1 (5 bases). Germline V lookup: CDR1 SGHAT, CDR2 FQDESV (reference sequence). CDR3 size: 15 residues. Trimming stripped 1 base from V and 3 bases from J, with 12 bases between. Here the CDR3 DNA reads TGTGCCAGCAGCTTAGTTGGGGCAGCGTACTATGGCTACACCTTC. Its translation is CASSLVGAAYYGYTF.

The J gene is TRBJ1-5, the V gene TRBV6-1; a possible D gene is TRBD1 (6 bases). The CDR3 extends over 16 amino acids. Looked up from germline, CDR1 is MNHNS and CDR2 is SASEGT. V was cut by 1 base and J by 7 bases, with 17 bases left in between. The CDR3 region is CASSEVGRGSGQPQHF. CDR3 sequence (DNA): TGTGCCAGCAGTGAAGTCGGCAGGGGATCGGGCCAGCCCCAGCATTTT.

The CDR3 loop reads CASSSGPWGEQYF. DNA for the CDR3: TGTGCCAGCAGTTCAGGGCCGTGGGGCGAGCAGTACTTC. This rearrangement joins TRBV6-5 to TRBJ2-7; a possible D gene is TRBD1 (5 bases). V lost 4 bases, J lost 6 bases, and 13 bases lay in between. CDR1 is MNHEY, CDR2 SVGAGI, per germline. This CDR3 comprises 13 residues.